These 17 T cell receptor beta chains share one sample of origin, sequenced in a study of Graves' ophthalmopathy and Graves' hyperthyroidism. The authors amplified TCR beta CDR3 regions, and they did so from RNA transcripts for repertoire sequencing. HTBI primers were employed in first-round RT-PCR, then a second-round multiplex PCR followed. TCRdb re-analysed the multiplex PCR reads in MiXCR, keeping a single row per CDR3 protein. The sample lists about 500,000 distinct CDR3 sequences, approximately 15% seen once, with over 8% in the top ten. Sample: blood. The receptors here all came from a young woman with Graves' ophthalmopathy.

This clonotype was seen ten or more times. V and J are TRBV12-5 and TRBJ1-1, with D hard to call. The CDR3 length is 12 residues. In germline, CDR1 is LGHNT, CDR2 FRNRAP. Trimming shortened V by 5 bases and J by 6 bases, and 10 bases separated the two germline ends. CDR3 sequence: CASGPSWAEAFF. For the CDR3, the DNA is TGTGCTAGTGGTCCCTCGTGGGCTGAAGCTTTCTTT.

The rearrangement uses TRBV20-1 and TRBJ2-2; D is tentatively TRBD1 or TRBD2 (7 bases each). Trimming left V 1 base short and J 4 bases short, with 19 bases between. The CDR3 extends over 17 amino acids. Per the germline V gene, CDR1 is DFQATT and CDR2 is SNEGSKA (reference sequence). In DNA, the CDR3 is TGCAGTGCTAGAGCGGGGGGACAGAATGCCCTCACCGGGGAGCTGTTTTTT. Amino acids: CSARAGGQNALTGELFF.

There are a few counts of this clonotype. The chain employs TRBV19 and TRBJ1-1; a weak D match, TRBD1 (6 bases). Per the germline V gene, CDR1 is LNHDA and CDR2 is SQIVND (reference sequence). The V end lost 5 bases, the J end lost 1 base, and 14 bases lay between the germline ends. The length of the CDR3 is 15 residues. The CDR3 sequence is CASSSPTGRNTEAFF. The CDR3 DNA sequence: TGTGCCAGTAGTTCCCCCACAGGGCGGAACACTGAAGCTTTCTTT.

The rearrangement links TRBV7-3 to TRBJ2-2, with 7 bases lining up with TRBD2. J gave up 5 bases and V 5 bases, and 8 bases lay outside the gene matches. CDR1 and CDR2 (germline): SGHTA, FQGTGA. The CDR3 sequence is 15 residues long. CDR3 loop: CASSPTPGGTGELFF. The CDR3 bases are TGTGCCAGCAGCCCCACCCCGGGGGGTACCGGGGAGCTGTTTTTT.

This clonotype was observed many times. V gene TRBV6-1 combines with J gene TRBJ1-5; D unclear. V lost 1 base to trimming and J lost 9 bases, with 4 bases between them. This CDR3 has 11 amino acids. Germline V CDR1 and CDR2: MNHNS, SASEGT. CDR3 nucleotide sequence: TGTGCCAGCAGTGAAGGTGGGCCCCAGCATTTT. This gives the protein CASSEGGPQHF.

Ten or more counts support this clonotype. The genes are TRBV10-3 and TRBJ1-2; 8 nucleotides agree with TRBD1. Losses at the gene ends were 4 bases for V and 3 bases for J; bases not matched to a gene: 4. From germline, CDR1 is ENHRY and CDR2 SYGVKD. The length of the CDR3 is 14 residues. This CDR3 is CAISGTGRYYGYTF. The CDR3 DNA is TGTGCCATCAGTGGGACAGGGCGCTACTATGGCTACACCTTC.

This clonotype was seen at least ten times. The V and J genes are TRBV6-1 and TRBJ1-1, with D unclear. Trimming removed 2 bases at V and 1 base at J, with 8 bases between. This CDR3 has 14 residues. Germline CDR1 and CDR2: MNHNS and SASEGT. CDR3 in amino acids: CASSEWQANTEAFF. CDR3 coding DNA: TGTGCCAGCAGTGAATGGCAGGCGAACACTGAAGCTTTCTTT.

Concerning this clonotype itself: A much bigger clone sits one base away, suggesting this may be a read error. DNA for the CDR3: TGTGCCAACAGTGCCAGCAATTCACCCCTCCACTTT. The encoded protein is CANSASNSPLHF. V and J are TRBV6-1 and TRBJ1-6; D gene unclear. From germline, CDR1 is MNHNS and CDR2 SASEGT. There are 12 residues in the CDR3.

This clonotype was detected only a few times. This chain links TRBV3-1 with TRBJ2-7, with D possibly being TRBD2 (5 bases). The CDR3 sequence is 15 residues long. The V gene's germline CDR1 is LGHDT and CDR2 YNNKEL (reference sequence). V was shortened by 1 base and J by 7 bases, with 17 bases between the two germline ends. The CDR3 here is CASSQGSPAVGEQYF. The CDR3 bases are TGTGCCAGCAGCCAAGGTTCCCCAGCGGTCGGTGAGCAGTACTTC.

This chain connects TRBV24-1 to TRBJ2-7; no firm D call. Germline V gene lookup returns CDR1 KGHDR and CDR2 SFDVKD. The CDR3 length is 14 residues. Trimming took off 5 bases at V and 6 bases at J, with 16 bases between the two ends. In DNA, the CDR3 is TGTGCCACCAGTGCCAGAGGTGGGCTAAGCGAGCAGTACTTC. This encodes CATSARGGLSEQYF.

This clonotype was recorded at least ten times. This chain connects TRBV6-1 to TRBJ2-5; 10 bases are shared with TRBD1. CDR3 length: 14 amino acids. J gave up 5 bases and V 3 bases, and 3 bases lay outside the gene matches. CDR1 is MNHNS, CDR2 SASEGT, per germline. For the CDR3, the DNA is TGTGCCAGCAGTGAGTCGGGACAGGGGGAGACCCAGTACTTC. Its translation: CASSESGQGETQYF.

This clonotype was seen repeatedly, ten times or more. V usage is TRBV28 and J usage is TRBJ2-7, with D tentatively TRBD2 (5 bases). This CDR3 contains 20 residues. CDR1 is MDHEN, CDR2 SYDVKM, per germline. V was shortened by 3 bases and J by 5 bases, with 32 bases between the two germline ends. The CDR3 here is CASSFVVRGSWFGRLDEQYF. DNA for the CDR3: TGTGCCAGCAGTTTCGTGGTTCGGGGATCATGGTTTGGTAGATTGGACGAGCAGTACTTC.

The rearrangement uses TRBV11-2 and TRBJ2-2; D gene ambiguous. Trimming pared 5 bases from V and 0 bases from J, leaving 13 bases between. The V gene's germline CDR1 is SGHAT and CDR2 FQNNGV. The CDR3 contains 16 residues. The CDR3: CASSPRRVANTGELFF. CDR3 nucleotide sequence: TGTGCCAGCAGCCCCCGAAGAGTCGCGAACACCGGGGAGCTGTTTTTT.

This clonotype has at least ten counts. The CDR3 here is CASSRLGGGELFF. Written as DNA, the CDR3 is TGTGCCAGCAGCAGACTAGGTGGCGGGGAGCTGTTTTTT. This chain uses TRBV12-3 or TRBV12-4 with TRBJ2-2, with D perhaps matching TRBD2 (6 bases). This CDR3 has 13 residues. Trimming stripped 6 bases from V and 7 bases from J, with 12 bases between.

This clonotype has ten or more counts. CDR3 in amino acids: CASSWREANTEAFF. CDR3 DNA: TGTGCCAGCAGCTGGCGGGAGGCGAACACTGAAGCTTTCTTT. This chain uses TRBV12-3 or TRBV12-4 with TRBJ1-1; D is unclear. V gave up 6 bases and J gave up 1 base, with 12 bases separating them. The CDR3 runs to 14 residues.

The sample holds many counts of this clonotype. This sequence joins TRBV6-2 or TRBV6-3 and TRBJ1-2; 7 positions match TRBD1. The germline V gene encodes CDR1 MNHEY and CDR2 SVGEGT. This CDR3 has 15 amino acids. After removal of 6 bases from V and 0 bases from J, the junction contained 7 bases not matched to a gene. The CDR3 spells CASSRYRGANYGYTF. The CDR3 DNA reads as TGTGCCAGCAGCCGATACAGGGGAGCTAACTATGGCTACACCTTC.

This clonotype has a count of ten or more. The chain recombines TRBV6-1 with TRBJ2-2; TRBD1 agrees at 9 bases. The CDR3 spans 16 residues. V was pared by 4 bases and J by 2 bases, with 5 bases of the junction left unmatched. Germline values: CDR1 MNHNS, CDR2 SASEGT. The CDR3 region is CASSATGGVNTGELFF. CDR3 coding DNA: TGTGCCAGCAGTGCAACAGGGGGCGTTAACACCGGGGAGCTGTTTTTT.